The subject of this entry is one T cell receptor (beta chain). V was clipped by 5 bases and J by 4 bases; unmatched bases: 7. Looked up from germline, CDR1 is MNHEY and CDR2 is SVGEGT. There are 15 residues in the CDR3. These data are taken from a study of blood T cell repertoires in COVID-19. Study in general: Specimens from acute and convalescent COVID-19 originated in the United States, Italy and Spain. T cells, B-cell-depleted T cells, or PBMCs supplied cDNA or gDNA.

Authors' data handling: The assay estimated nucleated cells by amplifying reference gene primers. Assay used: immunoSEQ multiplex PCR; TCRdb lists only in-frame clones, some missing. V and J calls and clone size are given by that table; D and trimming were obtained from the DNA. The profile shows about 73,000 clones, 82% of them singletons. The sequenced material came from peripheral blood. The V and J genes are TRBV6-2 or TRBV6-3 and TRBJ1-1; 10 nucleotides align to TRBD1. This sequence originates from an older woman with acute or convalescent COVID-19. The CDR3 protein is CASSTRQGAGTEAFF. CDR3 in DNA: TGTGCCAGCAGTACCAGACAGGGGGCCGGCACTGAAGCTTTCTTT.